One T cell receptor beta chain is described in this entry. Its target is unknown. Trimming removed 4 bases at V and 6 bases at J, with 18 bases between. The CDR3 length is 15 residues. Germline CDR1 is MDHEN and CDR2 is SYDVKM. Assay: immunoSEQ multiplex PCR; the TCRdb copy retains only in-frame clones and omits some. The sample comprises roughly 250,000 clones, about 83% of which are singletons, and approximately 2.5% rests with the top ten. These data originate in a study of cytomegalovirus exposure and HLA in healthy donors. As for the study in general: In a later analysis, it was reported that the roughly 130 validation repertoires had been produced on the same platform as the 700 or so repertoires belonging to the first cohort. Study results and limitations: Researchers reported that a few CMV-associated chains were confirmed in vitro as CMV antigen-specific. TCR clusters originating in the first cohort tended to co-occur in the roughly 120 validation repertoires, according to a later analysis.

The donors were members of the validation cohort, which comprised 120 subjects and was separate from the first cohort of 666 subjects. This TCR was recovered from a man aged 18 to 29 in good health and CMV-seronegative. The chain is built from TRBV28 and TRBJ1-1; the D gene is possibly TRBD1 (6 bases). Sequencing used PBMCs. CDR3: CASSSQGIGIAEAFF. The DNA of the CDR3 is TGTGCCAGCAGTTCACAGGGAATCGGTATCGCTGAAGCTTTCTTT.